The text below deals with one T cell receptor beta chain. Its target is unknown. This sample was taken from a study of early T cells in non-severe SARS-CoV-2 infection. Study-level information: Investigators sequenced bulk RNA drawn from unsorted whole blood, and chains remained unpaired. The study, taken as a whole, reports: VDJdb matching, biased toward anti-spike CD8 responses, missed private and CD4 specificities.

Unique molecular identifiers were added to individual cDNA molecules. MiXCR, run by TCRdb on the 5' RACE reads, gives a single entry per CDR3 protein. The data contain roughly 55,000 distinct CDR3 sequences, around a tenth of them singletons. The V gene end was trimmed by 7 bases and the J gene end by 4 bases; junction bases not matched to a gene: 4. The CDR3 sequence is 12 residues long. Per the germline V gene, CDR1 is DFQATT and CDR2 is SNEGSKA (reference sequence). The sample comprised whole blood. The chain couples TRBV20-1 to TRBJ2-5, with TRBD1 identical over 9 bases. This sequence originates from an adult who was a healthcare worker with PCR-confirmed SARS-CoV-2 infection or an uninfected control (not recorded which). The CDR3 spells CSVTDRGETQYF. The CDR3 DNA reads TGCAGTGTTACGGACAGGGGAGAGACCCAGTACTTC.